Given below is one TCR beta chain in context. Its antigen is not known. These data are taken from a study of cytomegalovirus exposure and HLA in healthy donors. Germline V gene sequence: CDR1 LNHDA, CDR2 SQIVND (reference sequence). V was cut by 5 bases and J by 0 bases, with 8 bases left in between. There are 14 residues in the CDR3. Researchers ran the PCR with 60 Vbeta and 13 Jbeta primers. TCRdb keeps only in-frame clones here, not all; method: immunoSEQ multiplex PCR. This sample has about 210,000 clones, with about 86% found just once. Study-level points and caveats: It was reported that the classifier diagnosed cytomegalovirus status with high specificity and sensitivity in both the original and validation cohorts. In presence/absence analyses, roughly uniform sequencing depth across donors was assumed. A later analysis reportedly found fewer N-insertions in an Asian-associated ancestry cluster than the approximately 700-donor mean. Using a false discovery rate of 0.05, a later analysis showed that approximately 17,000 TCR beta sequences were associated with HLA alleles.

The sequence was collected from a man between 40 and 49 years old in good health and CMV-seropositive. What was sequenced was PBMCs. This chain uses TRBV19 with TRBJ1-3; D call uncertain. The CDR3 sequence is CASSDTSSGNTIYF. The CDR3 coding sequence is TGTGCCAGTAGTGACACCAGCTCTGGAAACACCATATATTTT.